This T cell receptor (beta chain) was identified during a study of shared clonotypes between healthy human individuals. The CDR3 contains 14 residues. Germline V CDR1 and CDR2: MNHNS, SASEGT. The V gene end was trimmed by 4 bases and the J gene end by 3 bases; junction bases not matched to a gene: 6. Study results and limitations: The study drew on few donors, limiting represented genetic and exposure-history diversity.

Some clones are missing from TCRdb's copy, which holds only in-frame ones; the method was immunoSEQ multiplex PCR. The data hold fewer than 350,000 clones, with 80% to 90% observed a single time. Comments on this clone: The target antigen is unknown.

The chain combines TRBV6-1 with TRBJ2-7, with TRBD2 matching 7 bases. Sequenced input: memory CD8+ T cells sorted from blood. Sample subset: CD45RO+ cells pooled with CCR7-negative TemRA cells. This TCR came from a man in his late teens or twenties in good health. CDR3 loop: CASSGGGWDYEQYF. For the CDR3, the DNA is TGTGCCAGCAGTGGGGGAGGGTGGGACTACGAGCAGTACTTC.